This T cell receptor beta chain was recorded in a study of beta chain features in type 1 diabetes. The study's findings and limits: Type 1 diabetes patients had moderately but significantly shorter TCRB CDR3s in all four CD4+ subsets.

Expressed TCRB transcripts were sequenced, since all the RNA that had been isolated was reverse transcribed. Generated by immunoSEQ multiplex PCR, the TCRdb table keeps only in-frame clones and is missing some. The sample contains some 200,000 clones, under 20% of which appear only once. For this clone: Antigen unknown.

In all sorted populations, purity surpassed 95%. Sequenced: naive CD4+ T cells from blood. The TCR comes from a man aged 25-45 years with type 1 diabetes.

The chain's CDR3 is CASSVGAVHTDTQYF. The CDR3 region has the DNA TGTGCCAGCAGCGTTGGGGCGGTCCACACAGATACGCAGTATTTT. The rearrangement links TRBV9 to TRBJ2-3; a possible D gene is TRBD1 (5 bases). Germline loops: CDR1 SGDLS, CDR2 YYNGEE. CDR3 length: 15 residues. V was clipped by 2 bases and J by 2 bases, with 12 bases between them.